Below are 8 T cell receptor beta chains sequenced from a single sample in a study of identical twins. TCRdb reprocessed the 5' RACE reads with MiXCR, giving one entry per CDR3 protein. Of nearly 900,000 distinct CDR3 sequences listed, approximately 13% were seen once; the top ten hold roughly 1.5%. These data are also associated with another study on yellow fever vaccine responses in identical twins.

Sample: PBMCs. The receptor source for this set is a woman between 18 and 30 years old in good health.

The rearrangement uses TRBV6-2 or TRBV6-3 and TRBJ1-1; D perhaps matches TRBD1 (6 bases). Trimming removed 7 bases at V and 0 bases at J, with 15 bases between. Germline V gene lookup returns CDR1 MNHEY and CDR2 SVGEGT. This CDR3 comprises 15 residues. CDR3 coding DNA: TGTGCCAGCAACGACCAGGGGATGGTGAACACTGAAGCTTTCTTT. As protein: CASNDQGMVNTEAFF.

This clonotype was counted a few times. The chain links TRBV20-1 to TRBJ2-2, with 8 bases that match TRBD2. This CDR3 contains 14 residues. Germline-derived CDR1 and CDR2 are DFQATT and SNEGSKA (reference sequence). V gave up 6 bases and J gave up 7 bases; unmatched junction bases: 10. This CDR3 is CSASPGGRGGELFF. CDR3 in DNA: TGCAGTGCGAGTCCGGGAGGGCGGGGCGGGGAGCTGTTTTTT.

This clonotype was seen repeatedly, ten times or more. The V call is TRBV10-3, the J call TRBJ2-2; D tentatively reads TRBD1 or TRBD2 (5 bases each). Germline CDR1 is ENHRY and CDR2 is SYGVKD. Trimming removed 4 bases at V and 4 bases at J, with 10 bases between. This CDR3 region has 14 residues. The CDR3 loop is CAISGGDLTGELFF. The CDR3 bases are TGTGCCATCAGTGGTGGGGACCTCACCGGGGAGCTGTTTTTT.

This clonotype was seen a handful of times. This chain connects TRBV4-1 to TRBJ2-5, with D tentatively TRBD1 or TRBD2 (5 bases each). Germline CDR1 MGHRA, CDR2 YSYEKL. Deletions cut 4 bases from V and 3 bases from J, with 12 bases between. The length of the CDR3 is 14 residues. CDR3: CASSLFGTKETQYF. CDR3 nucleotide sequence: TGCGCCAGCAGCCTTTTCGGGACGAAAGAGACCCAGTACTTC.

The chain uses TRBV5-1 and TRBJ2-7; 12 bases map to TRBD1. The junction had 10 bases not matched to a gene; V was cut back by 4 bases and J by 2 bases. Germline V gives CDR1 SGHRS, CDR2 YFSETQ. The CDR3 loop spans 17 amino acids. CDR3 region: CASSPGQGATGTYEQYF. The CDR3 bases are TGCGCCAGCAGCCCGGGACAGGGGGCGACCGGTACCTACGAGCAGTACTTC.

This clonotype was counted a few times. V is TRBV7-8 and J is TRBJ2-5; D is perhaps TRBD1 or TRBD2 (6 bases each). V was clipped by 1 base and J by 1 base, with 13 bases between them. The CDR3 loop spans 16 amino acids. Germline V gives CDR1 SGHVS, CDR2 FQNEAQ. Here the CDR3 reads CASSLGAGHPQETQYF. The CDR3 region has the DNA TGTGCCAGCAGCTTAGGGGCGGGACACCCCCAAGAGACCCAGTACTTC.

In this sample, this clonotype turned up a few times. The genes are TRBV7-9 and TRBJ1-6; D is perhaps TRBD1 (5 bases). Trimming removed 2 bases at V and 10 bases at J, with 15 bases between. Germline V gene lookup returns CDR1 SEHNR and CDR2 FQNEAQ (reference sequence). The CDR3 has 15 amino acids. The CDR3 nucleotides read TGTGCCAGCAGCTTACTCGAGGGGTCGCGATCACCCCTCCACTTT. This gives the protein CASSLLEGSRSPLHF.

V is TRBV3-1 and J is TRBJ2-7; D possibly corresponds to TRBD1 (6 bases). The germline gives CDR1 LGHDT, CDR2 YNNKEL (reference sequence). The germline V and J ends were trimmed by 4 bases and 3 bases, with 16 bases remaining between them. The CDR3 runs 15 residues. The CDR3 bases are TGTGCCAGCAGCCCAGCGGTGGACAGTGGCTACGAGCAGTACTTC. Residues: CASSPAVDSGYEQYF.